The T cell receptor beta chain under discussion was sequenced for a study of T cells in Graves' hyperthyroidism and ophthalmopathy (dated by TCRdb to about 2019). Describing the broader study: Peripheral blood samples were taken at the time of initial diagnosis, prior to any treatment. To identify distinguishing TCR V-J signatures, a discovery cohort of 90 to 100 patients was used, comprising some 45 with Graves' ophthalmopathy and around 57 with stable Graves' hyperthyroidism. Whether ophthalmopathy could be predicted prospectively was tested in an independent validation cohort made up of roughly 20 hyperthyroidism patients plus 17 patients who later progressed to ophthalmopathy. The 100 discovery patients were randomly divided into training and test sets at a 7:3 ratio. In addition, the study compared T-cell repertoires in thyroid tissue and in blood from six Graves' hyperthyroidism patients. After blood sampling, hyperthyroidism patients were treated with methimazole at a starting dose of 30 mg daily, and ophthalmopathy patients were treated with high-dose intravenous methylprednisolone. The paper describes TCR Vbeta CDR3 sequencing of 135 peripheral blood samples, made up of 43 ophthalmopathy patients, roughly 75 hyperthyroidism patients and roughly 17 progressor patients. What the study reported, not specific to this receptor: No statistical method was used to fix the sample size in advance, and group allocation was not hidden from the investigators. Blood samples also contained most of the expanded thyroid clonotypes (frequency above 0.001), which suggests that blood repertoires may reflect thyroid immune responses. A model built on a 13 V-J signature distinguished ophthalmopathy from stable hyperthyroidism, reaching over 85% sensitivity and under 84% specificity in cross-validation and 80%/75% in testing. In validation, progression to ophthalmopathy was predicted by the model with around 71% sensitivity and approximately 78% specificity, a median of around 6.5 months before onset.

This clonotype was observed many times. Its antigen specificity is not known. No qualities accompany the bases; no much larger clone lies one base away. Graves' hyperthyroidism was defined as stable when no progression to ophthalmopathy occurred over 18 months of follow-up. Hyperthyroidism patients were aged 18 to 65 years and newly diagnosed, with disease duration of less than 2 months. Any patient with an uncontrolled infection, another autoimmune disease, pregnancy or lactation was excluded. Diagnoses were based on clinical symptoms, serum thyroxine and TRAb, thyroid ultrasound and orbital computed tomography. PBMCs were separated from 10 ml of fresh peripheral blood using Ficoll-Paque density gradient centrifugation. Trizol reagent was used to extract total RNA, and RNA quality was then checked on an Agilent 2100 Bioanalyzer. The TCR beta CDR3 regions were amplified from the RNA transcripts. The first round of RT-PCR for the TCR CDR3 was performed with the HTBI primer set and the Qiagen OneStep RT-PCR kit. Libraries were constructed in a second round of multiplex PCR, after which size selection and purification were carried out. Libraries were sequenced paired-end with 100 bp reads on an Illumina HiSeq2000. Regarding the original processing steps: SOAPnuke was used to process the raw data, throwing out any read that contained adapters or uncalled bases, had a mean Phred below 15, or lacked an exact constant-primer or identifier match. COPE v1.2.5 was used to merge high-quality paired reads, and clonotypes were defined as unique nucleotide sequences. Clonotypes were aligned to IMGT TRBV, TRBD and TRBJ reference segments using MiTCR v1.1. Only V-J combinations with frequency above 0.0001, covering about 99% of repertoires, were analysed. A TCS score was defined as the ratio between F50 (clonal expansion) and ExV (chaos), using BLOSUM62-based TCRdist between CDR3 peptides within each V-J. Welch's t-statistics and random forest reduced fewer than 550 V-J features to 10 to 15, which were used in a naive Bayes classifier (R e1071). TCRdb reprocessed the public reads (quality trimming at Q25 with fastp, clone calling with MiXCR) and kept in-frame beta chains. Every entry covers one CDR3 protein and lists the most common genes and DNA from its rows. The V and J calls here are based on TCRdb, not the publication. Across this sample there are fewer than 400,000 distinct CDR3 sequences, with 25% seen only once. In total, the top ten clones hold less than 85% of the sample.

The specimen was blood. The TCR originated in a man aged 50 to 59 with Graves' hyperthyroidism.

The sequenced DNA is TGTGCCAGCAGTTCACAGGGTATGATTGTGGATACGCAGTATTTT. Translation gives CASSSQGMIVDTQYF. The rearrangement combines TRBV28 with TRBJ2-3, with TRBD1 tentatively as D gene (6 bases match). There are 15 amino acids in the CDR3, from cysteine to phenylalanine inclusive. The kept DNA is CDR3 alone, 45 bases in frame from the first base. CDR1 and CDR2 are read off the germline V gene as MDHEN and SYDVKM. V and J are truncated by 4 bases and 6 bases respectively, leaving an intervening sequence of 17 bases.